This T cell receptor (beta chain) was profiled in a study of blood T cell repertoires in COVID-19. Study-wide context: COVID-19 samples from acute and convalescent phases originated in the United States, Italy and Spain.

Only in-frame clones appear in the TCRdb table, and some are missing; sequencing was by immunoSEQ multiplex PCR. The sample shows around 480,000 clones, around 89% of them seen only once. The CDR3 covers 14 residues. Germline values: CDR1 MNHEY, CDR2 SVGAGI. Trimming took 5 bases from V and 2 from J, leaving 10 bases between them. This clone appeared once. V is TRBV6-5 and J is TRBJ1-3; D perhaps matches TRBD1 (5 bases). The source of this sequence is a woman in her forties or fifties with COVID-19, enrolled during active disease. What was sequenced was peripheral blood. CDR3 in amino acids: CASSPTGAGNTIYF. The CDR3 DNA sequence: TGTGCCAGCAGTCCCACGGGGGCTGGAAACACCATATATTTT.